The entry that follows covers one TCR beta chain sequence. The sample is drawn from a study of T cell responses to AZD1222 COVID-19 vaccine. The germline V and J ends were trimmed by 2 bases and 10 bases, with 11 bases remaining between them. The CDR3 length is 12 residues. Generated by immunoSEQ multiplex PCR, the TCRdb table keeps only in-frame clones and is missing some. Counted here are some 150,000 clones, approximately 83% occurring once; the ten biggest clones make up roughly 7.3%. This rearrangement joins TRBV12-3 or TRBV12-4 to TRBJ1-1; D not resolved. Sequenced here: peripheral blood, sampled on day 0 of AZD1222 vaccination. The TCR originated in an adult in good health. The CDR3 nucleotides are TGTGCCAGCAGTTTAAACGTCGAAGGAGCTTTCTTT. This encodes CASSLNVEGAFF.